A single sample is the source of the 22 T cell receptor beta chains below, sequenced in a study of cytomegalovirus exposure and HLA in healthy donors. The primer mix had 60 Vbeta and 13 Jbeta primers. Libraries were prepared by immunoSEQ multiplex PCR; TCRdb keeps only in-frame clonotypes and omits some of them. Among 150,000 to 200,000 clones, around 80% were seen once, and the ten largest hold approximately 0.99%. Sequencing was done on a sample of PBMCs. These receptors all stem from a middle-aged woman in good health and CMV-seronegative.

V is TRBV5-6 and J is TRBJ1-2, with TRBD1 identical over 8 bases. The CDR3 spans 15 residues. Looked up from germline, CDR1 is SGHDT and CDR2 is YYEEEE. With V trimmed by 0 bases and J by 7 bases, 8 bases remained unmatched. CDR3 nucleotide sequence: TGTGCCAGCAGCTTGGGGAGGACAGGGAGGATTGGCTACACCTTC. Amino acids: CASSLGRTGRIGYTF.

This clone was seen a single time. The chain employs TRBV15 and TRBJ2-7; 7 bases are a match to TRBD1. This CDR3 comprises 14 residues. The germline gives CDR1 LNHNV, CDR2 YYDKDF (reference sequence). The V gene end was trimmed by 0 bases and the J gene end by 4 bases; junction bases not matched to a gene: 3. The CDR3 nucleotides read TGTGCCACCAGCAGAGATTGGGACAGTTACGAGCAGTACTTC. Its protein product is CATSRDWDSYEQYF. The full variable domain, completed using reference TRBV15 and TRBJ2-7, is DAMVIQNPRYQVTQFGKPVTLSCSQTLNHNVMYWYQQKSSQAPKLLFHYYDKDFNNEADTPDNFQSRRPNTSFCFLDIRSPGLGDTAMYLCATSRDWDSYEQYFGPGTRLTVT.

The chain combines TRBV15 with TRBJ2-3; 9 nucleotides agree with TRBD1. Losses at the gene ends were 1 base for V and 4 bases for J; bases not matched to a gene: 6. Germline values: CDR1 LNHNV, CDR2 YYDKDF (reference sequence). The CDR3 sequence is 16 residues long. CDR3 protein: CATSRVPGQGADTQYF. The CDR3 region has the DNA TGTGCCACCAGCAGAGTACCGGGACAGGGAGCAGATACGCAGTATTTT.

The chain's CDR3 is CASGGVEAFF. In DNA, the CDR3 is TGTGCCAGCGGGGGGGTTGAAGCTTTCTTT. The gene calls are TRBV5-8 and TRBJ1-1; maybe TRBD1 (5 bases). Germline V gene lookup returns CDR1 SGHTS and CDR2 YDEGEE. V was shortened by 7 bases and J by 7 bases, with 8 bases between the two germline ends. The CDR3 loop spans 10 amino acids.

The chain uses TRBV27 and TRBJ2-7, with D hard to call. Trimming removed 7 bases from V and 2 bases from J, with 9 bases in between. The CDR3 totals 12 residues. CDR1 MNHEY and CDR2 SMNVEV come from the germline V gene (reference sequence). As DNA, the CDR3 is TGTGCCAGCAAGAGGAGAACCTACGAGCAGTACGTC. Protein: CASKRRTYEQYV.

The chain recombines TRBV2 with TRBJ2-7; 8 nucleotides line up with TRBD1. From germline, CDR1 is SNHLY and CDR2 FYNNEI. The J segment lost 4 bases and the V segment lost 6 bases, leaving 8 bases of the junction unmatched. This CDR3 is 14 amino acids long. CDR3 bases: TGTGCCAGCAGGAGGGGACAGGAGGGGTACGAGCAGTACTTC. Its protein is CASRRGQEGYEQYF. Variable domain in full (rest from reference TRBV2 and TRBJ2-7): EPEVTQTPSHQVTQMGQEVILRCVPISNHLYFYWYRQILGQKVEFLVSFYNNEISEKSEIFDDQFSVERPDGSNFTLKIRSTKLEDSAMYFCASRRGQEGYEQYFGPGTRLTVT.

The chain is built from TRBV27 and TRBJ1-3, with D uncertain. This CDR3 has 16 amino acids. Germline lookup yields CDR1 MNHEY and CDR2 SMNVEV (reference sequence). The V gene lost 0 bases and the J gene lost 0 bases, with 9 bases spanning the gap. The CDR3 region is CASSLSRPDSGNTIYF. The CDR3 bases are TGTGCCAGCAGTTTATCGAGGCCGGACTCTGGAAACACCATATATTTT.

With regard to this clone: The junction shows a germline mismatch at one end, possibly a read error. This chain joins TRBV4-2 and TRBJ2-2, with D unclear. Germline-derived CDR1 and CDR2 are LGHNA and YNFKEQ. The CDR3 loop spans 16 amino acids. CDR3 loop: CASRQVQILNTGELFF. The CDR3 nucleotides read TGTGCCAGCAGGCAAGTTCAGATCCTGAACACCGGGGAGCTGTTTTTT.

This clone was counted between two and nine times. CDR3 DNA: TGTGCCAGCAGCTTAGCGGGGAGGACTAGCGGGAGTCGAGAGACCCAGTACTTC. It encodes CASSLAGRTSGSRETQYF. The chain recombines TRBV7-2 with TRBJ2-5, with 13 bases identical to TRBD2. Germline CDR1 SGHTA, CDR2 FQGNSA. This CDR3 region has 18 residues. The ends lost 0 bases at V and 4 bases at J; junction bases unmatched: 8.

V gene TRBV7-9 combines with J gene TRBJ1-1, with D unresolved. The CDR3 is 14 amino acids. The V gene lost 3 bases and the J gene lost 4 bases, with 12 bases spanning the gap. The germline gives CDR1 SEHNR, CDR2 FQNEAQ (reference sequence). In DNA form, the CDR3 reads TGTGCCAGCAGCTTTAGCGGTGGCAGCACTGAAGCTTTCTTT. This encodes CASSFSGGSTEAFF.

The chain joins TRBV5-6 to TRBJ2-7; TRBD2 matches 9 bases. The J segment lost 2 bases and the V segment lost 0 bases, leaving 6 bases of the junction unmatched. The length of the CDR3 is 16 residues. Germline CDR1 SGHDT, CDR2 YYEEEE. The CDR3 loop reads CASSLGLAGGAYEQYV. The DNA of the CDR3 is TGTGCCAGCAGCTTGGGTCTCGCGGGAGGGGCCTACGAGCAGTACGTC.

This CDR3 is CSVDHGAGINGYTF. Written as DNA, the CDR3 is TGCAGCGTTGACCACGGGGCGGGGATTAATGGCTACACCTTC. The chain links TRBV29-1 to TRBJ1-2; the D gene is possibly TRBD1 (5 bases). This CDR3 contains 14 residues. Between the trimmed V and J ends, which lost 3 bases and 6 bases, there was a span of 17 bases. CDR1 SQVTM and CDR2 ANQGSEA come from the germline V gene.

The rearrangement links TRBV5-4 to TRBJ2-3, with TRBD2 identical over 9 bases. V shed 4 bases and J 10 bases; nucleotides not matched to a gene: 4. From germline, CDR1 is SGHNT and CDR2 YYREEE (reference sequence). The CDR3 length is 12 residues. The CDR3 is CASSPTSGPQYF. The CDR3 DNA reads as TGTGCCAGCAGCCCTACTAGCGGGCCGCAGTATTTT.

This chain connects TRBV6-5 to TRBJ1-5; 8 bases map to TRBD1. This CDR3 is built from 15 residues. With 7 bases clipped from V and 1 base from J, the junction kept 6 bases outside the gene matches. Germline V lookup: CDR1 MNHEY, CDR2 SVGAGI. CDR3 protein: CASITDRASNQPQHF. CDR3 nucleotide sequence: TGTGCCAGCATTACGGACAGGGCAAGCAATCAGCCCCAGCATTTT.

The chain uses TRBV5-1 and TRBJ1-2, with 7 bases matching TRBD1. CDR1 and CDR2 from the germline V gene are SGHRS and YFSETQ. CDR3 size: 13 residues. Trimming at V came to 3 bases and at J to 1 base, leaving 0 bases not matched to a gene. For the CDR3, the DNA is TGCGCCAGCAGCTCAGGGGGTAACTATGGCTACACCTTC. Translating gives CASSSGGNYGYTF.

The genes are TRBV6-1 and TRBJ1-2; 9 nucleotides agree with TRBD1. Germline assignment: CDR1 MNHNS and CDR2 SASEGT. This CDR3 contains 15 residues. The ends lost 4 bases at V and 3 bases at J; junction bases unmatched: 6. The CDR3 DNA is TGTGCCAGCAGTGCGCCGGGACAGGGTCACTATGGCTACACCTTC. As protein: CASSAPGQGHYGYTF.

V is TRBV4-1 and J is TRBJ1-1; D is unresolved. The CDR3 runs to 14 residues. The ends were cut back, 1 base at V and 6 bases at J, with 12 bases in the middle. CDR1 and CDR2 (germline): MGHRA, YSYEKL. CDR3 in amino acids: CASSQVAGDAEAFF. In DNA, the CDR3 is TGCGCCAGCAGCCAAGTGGCGGGCGACGCTGAAGCTTTCTTT.

The chain joins TRBV2 to TRBJ2-2; 14 bases agree with TRBD2. The CDR3 runs to 18 residues. CDR1 is SNHLY, CDR2 FYNNEI, per germline. J was trimmed by 7 bases and V by 0 bases; bases with no gene match: 7. In DNA, the CDR3 is TGTGCCAGCAGTGAAGCGCTGGGACTAGCGGGAGCCGGCGGGGAGCTGTTTTTT. Its protein is CASSEALGLAGAGGELFF. The whole variable domain, filled in from reference TRBV2 and TRBJ2-2, reads EPEVTQTPSHQVTQMGQEVILRCVPISNHLYFYWYRQILGQKVEFLVSFYNNEISEKSEIFDDQFSVERPDGSNFTLKIRSTKLEDSAMYFCASSEALGLAGAGGELFFGEGSRLTVL.

The chain joins TRBV5-4 to TRBJ2-1; D perhaps matches TRBD2 (6 bases). Germline V gives CDR1 SGHNT, CDR2 YYREEE (reference sequence). This CDR3 contains 16 residues. The V gene lost 3 bases and the J gene lost 4 bases, with 17 bases spanning the gap. CDR3 sequence (DNA): TGTGCCAGCAGCTCTGGGAGAGGGGCGGGATACAATGAGCAGTTCTTC. Translation gives CASSSGRGAGYNEQFF.

The chain combines TRBV4-1 with TRBJ2-1; a possible D gene is TRBD2 (5 bases). Germline loops: CDR1 MGHRA, CDR2 YSYEKL. This CDR3 is 15 amino acids long. V was cut by 1 base and J by 6 bases, with 13 bases left in between. The CDR3 reads CASSQGPSPSNEQFF. DNA for the CDR3: TGCGCCAGCAGCCAAGGGCCTAGCCCTTCCAATGAGCAGTTCTTC.

J is TRBJ1-2 and V is TRBV7-9, with TRBD1 identical over 7 bases. V shed 3 bases and J 7 bases; nucleotides not matched to a gene: 8. Germline CDR1 is SEHNR and CDR2 is FQNEAQ (reference sequence). This CDR3 has 14 amino acids. DNA of the CDR3: TGTGCCAGCAGCTTGGCAGGGGGATTCGGTGGCTACACCTTC. The encoded protein is CASSLAGGFGGYTF. The whole variable domain, remainder taken from reference TRBV7-9 and TRBJ1-2, is DTGVSQNPRHKITKRGQNVTFRCDPISEHNRLYWYRQTLGQGPEFLTYFQNEAQLEKSRLLSDRFSAERPKGSFSTLEIQRTEQGDSAMYLCASSLAGGFGGYTFGSGTRLTVV.

The chain uses TRBV11-1 and TRBJ2-7, with 9 bases lining up with TRBD1. This CDR3 comprises 15 residues. Germline V gives CDR1 SGHAT, CDR2 FQDESV (reference sequence). The J segment lost 6 bases and the V segment lost 5 bases, leaving 11 bases of the junction unmatched. The CDR3 spells CASSTQPGQGVEQYF. The CDR3 bases are TGTGCCAGCAGCACACAACCGGGACAGGGTGTCGAGCAGTACTTC.